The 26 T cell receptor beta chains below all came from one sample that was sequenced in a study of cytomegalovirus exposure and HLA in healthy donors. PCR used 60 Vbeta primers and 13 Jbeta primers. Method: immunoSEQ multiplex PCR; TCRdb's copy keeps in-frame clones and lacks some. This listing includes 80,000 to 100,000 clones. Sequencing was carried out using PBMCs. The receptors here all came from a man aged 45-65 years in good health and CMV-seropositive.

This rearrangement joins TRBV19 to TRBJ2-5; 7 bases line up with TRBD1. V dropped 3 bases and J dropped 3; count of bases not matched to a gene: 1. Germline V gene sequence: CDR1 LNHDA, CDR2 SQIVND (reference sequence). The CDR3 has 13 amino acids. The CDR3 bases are TGTGCCAGTAGTATCGGGACAGAAGAGACCCAGTACTTC. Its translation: CASSIGTEETQYF.

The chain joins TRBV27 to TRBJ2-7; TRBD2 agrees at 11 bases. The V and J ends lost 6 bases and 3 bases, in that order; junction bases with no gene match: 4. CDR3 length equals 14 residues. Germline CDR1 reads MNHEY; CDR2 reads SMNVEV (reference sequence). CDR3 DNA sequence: TGTGCCAGCAGCCCGGGGACTAGCGGCTACGAGCAGTACTTC. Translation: CASSPGTSGYEQYF.

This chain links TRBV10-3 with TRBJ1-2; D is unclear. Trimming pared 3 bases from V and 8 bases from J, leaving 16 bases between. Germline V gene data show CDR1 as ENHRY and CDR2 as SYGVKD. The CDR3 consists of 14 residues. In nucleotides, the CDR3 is TGTGCCATCAGTGACCTGGTGAGCACTAACGGCTACACCTTC. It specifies CAISDLVSTNGYTF.

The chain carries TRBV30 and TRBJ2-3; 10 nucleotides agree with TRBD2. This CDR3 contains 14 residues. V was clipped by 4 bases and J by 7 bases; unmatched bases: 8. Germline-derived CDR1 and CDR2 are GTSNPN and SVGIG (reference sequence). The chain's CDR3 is CAWISSGSSNTQYF. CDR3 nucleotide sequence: TGTGCCTGGATATCTAGCGGGAGCTCAAATACGCAGTATTTT. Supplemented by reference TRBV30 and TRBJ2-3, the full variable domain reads SQTIHQWPATLVQPVGSPLSLECTVEGTSNPNLYWYRQAAGRGLQLLFYSVGIGQISSEVPQNLSASRPQDRQFILSSKKLLLSDSGFYLCAWISSGSSNTQYFGPGTRLTVL.

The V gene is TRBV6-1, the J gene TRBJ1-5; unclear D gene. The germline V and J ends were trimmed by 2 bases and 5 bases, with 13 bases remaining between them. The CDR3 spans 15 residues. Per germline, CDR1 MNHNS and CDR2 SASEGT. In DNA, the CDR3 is TGTGCCAGCAGTGAATTTCTTACGTCGGATCAGCCCCAGCATTTT. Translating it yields CASSEFLTSDQPQHF.

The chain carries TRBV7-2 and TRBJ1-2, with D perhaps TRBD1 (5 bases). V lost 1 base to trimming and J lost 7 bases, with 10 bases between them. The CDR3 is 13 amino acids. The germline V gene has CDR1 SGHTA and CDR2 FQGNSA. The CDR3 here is CASSLDGAGGYTF. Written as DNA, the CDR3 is TGTGCCAGCAGCTTAGATGGGGCCGGTGGCTACACCTTC. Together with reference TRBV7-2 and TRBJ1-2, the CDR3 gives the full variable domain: GAGVSQSPSNKVTEKGKDVELRCDPISGHTALYWYRQSLGQGLEFLIYFQGNSAPDKSGLPSDRFSAERTGGSVSTLTIQRTQQEDSAVYLCASSLDGAGGYTFGSGTRLTVV.

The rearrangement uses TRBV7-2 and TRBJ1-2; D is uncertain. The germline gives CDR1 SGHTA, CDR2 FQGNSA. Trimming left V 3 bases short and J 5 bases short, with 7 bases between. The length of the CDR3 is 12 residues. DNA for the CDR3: TGTGCCAGCAGCTTTGCCGGGTATGGCTACACCTTC. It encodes CASSFAGYGYTF.

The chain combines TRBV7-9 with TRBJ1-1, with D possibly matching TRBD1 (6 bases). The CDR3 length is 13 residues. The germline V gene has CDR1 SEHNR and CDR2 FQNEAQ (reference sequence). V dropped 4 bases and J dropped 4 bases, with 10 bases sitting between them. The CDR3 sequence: CASSYADSTEAFF. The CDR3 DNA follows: TGTGCCAGCAGCTATGCGGACAGCACTGAAGCTTTCTTT.

The CDR3 DNA reads as TGTGCCAGTAGTATAGTCGGACAGGCTAGTAACACTGAAGCTTTCTTT. Protein: CASSIVGQASNTEAFF. The chain employs TRBV19 and TRBJ1-1; TRBD1 matches at 7 bases. Germline lookup yields CDR1 LNHDA and CDR2 SQIVND (reference sequence). Losses at the gene ends were 1 base for V and 2 bases for J; bases not matched to a gene: 7. The CDR3 loop spans 16 amino acids.

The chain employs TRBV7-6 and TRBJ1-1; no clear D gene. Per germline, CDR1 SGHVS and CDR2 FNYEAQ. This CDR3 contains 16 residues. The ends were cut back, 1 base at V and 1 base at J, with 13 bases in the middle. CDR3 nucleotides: TGTGCCAGCAGCTTAGAACCCGCTGGGAGGAACACTGAAGCTTTCTTT. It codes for CASSLEPAGRNTEAFF.

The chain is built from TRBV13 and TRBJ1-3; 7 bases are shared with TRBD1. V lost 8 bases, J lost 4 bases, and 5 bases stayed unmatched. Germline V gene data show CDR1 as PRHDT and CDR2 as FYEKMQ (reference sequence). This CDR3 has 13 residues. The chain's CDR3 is CASSPGQGNTIYF. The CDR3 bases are TGTGCCAGCTCTCCGGGACAGGGAAACACCATATATTTT.

This CDR3 reads CASSDQGRGPYNEQFF. The CDR3 DNA reads TGTGCCAGCAGTGATCAAGGCAGGGGACCTTACAATGAGCAGTTCTTC. The chain joins TRBV2 to TRBJ2-1; possibly TRBD1 for D (6 bases). CDR3 length: 16 amino acids. The V and J ends lost 3 bases and 4 bases respectively, with 16 bases between them. Per the germline V gene, CDR1 is SNHLY and CDR2 is FYNNEI.

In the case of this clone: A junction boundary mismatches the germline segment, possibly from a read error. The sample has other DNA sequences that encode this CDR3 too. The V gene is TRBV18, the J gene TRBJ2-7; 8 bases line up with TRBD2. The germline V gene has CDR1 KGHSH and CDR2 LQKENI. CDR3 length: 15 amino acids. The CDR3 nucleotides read TGCGCCAGCTCACGGCCGGGACTAGAATTCGACGAGCAGTACTTC. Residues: CASSRPGLEFDEQYF.

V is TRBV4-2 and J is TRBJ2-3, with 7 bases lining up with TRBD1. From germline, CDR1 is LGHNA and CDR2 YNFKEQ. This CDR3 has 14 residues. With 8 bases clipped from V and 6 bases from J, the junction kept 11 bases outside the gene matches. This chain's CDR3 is CASGRDSRSDTQYF. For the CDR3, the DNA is TGTGCCAGCGGCCGGGACAGCCGATCGGATACGCAGTATTTT.

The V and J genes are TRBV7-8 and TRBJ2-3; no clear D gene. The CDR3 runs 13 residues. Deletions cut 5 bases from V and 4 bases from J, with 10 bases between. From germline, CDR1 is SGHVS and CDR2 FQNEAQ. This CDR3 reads CASSPLLADTQYF. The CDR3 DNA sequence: TGTGCCAGCAGCCCCCTCCTCGCAGATACGCAGTATTTT.

The CDR3 loop reads CASSPSAREPKNIQYF. As DNA, the CDR3 is TGCGCCAGCAGCCCCTCCGCGAGGGAGCCCAAAAACATTCAGTACTTC. The chain links TRBV4-3 to TRBJ2-4; D might be TRBD2 (5 bases). The CDR3 is 16 amino acids. Germline V CDR1 and CDR2: LGHNA, YSLEER. V lost 4 bases and J 2 bases, leaving 15 bases between the germline ends.

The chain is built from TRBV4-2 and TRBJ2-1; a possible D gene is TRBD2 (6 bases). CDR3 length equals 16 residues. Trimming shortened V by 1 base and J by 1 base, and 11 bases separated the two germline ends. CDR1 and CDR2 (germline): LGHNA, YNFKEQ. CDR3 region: CASSQGGGRSYNEQFF. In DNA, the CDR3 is TGTGCCAGCAGCCAAGGGGGAGGAAGATCCTACAATGAGCAGTTCTTC.

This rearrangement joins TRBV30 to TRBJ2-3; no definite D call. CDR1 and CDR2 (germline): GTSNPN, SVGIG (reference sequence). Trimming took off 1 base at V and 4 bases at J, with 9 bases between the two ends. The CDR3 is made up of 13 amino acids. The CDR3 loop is CAWSGSSPDTQYF. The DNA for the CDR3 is TGTGCCTGGAGTGGGAGCTCCCCAGATACGCAGTATTTT. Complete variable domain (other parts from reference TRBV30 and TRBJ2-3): SQTIHQWPATLVQPVGSPLSLECTVEGTSNPNLYWYRQAAGRGLQLLFYSVGIGQISSEVPQNLSASRPQDRQFILSSKKLLLSDSGFYLCAWSGSSPDTQYFGPGTRLTVL.

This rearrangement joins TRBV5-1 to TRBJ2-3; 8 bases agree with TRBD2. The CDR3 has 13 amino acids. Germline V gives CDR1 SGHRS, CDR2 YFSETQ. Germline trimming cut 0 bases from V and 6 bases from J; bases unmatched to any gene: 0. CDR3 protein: CASSLGLADTQYF. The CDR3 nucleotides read TGCGCCAGCAGCTTGGGACTAGCGGATACGCAGTATTTT. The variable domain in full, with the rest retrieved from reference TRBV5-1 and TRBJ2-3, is KAGVTQTPRYLIKTRGQQVTLSCSPISGHRSVSWYQQTPGQGLQFLFEYFSETQRNKGNFPGRFSGRQFSNSRSEMNVSTLELGDSALYLCASSLGLADTQYFGPGTRLTVL.

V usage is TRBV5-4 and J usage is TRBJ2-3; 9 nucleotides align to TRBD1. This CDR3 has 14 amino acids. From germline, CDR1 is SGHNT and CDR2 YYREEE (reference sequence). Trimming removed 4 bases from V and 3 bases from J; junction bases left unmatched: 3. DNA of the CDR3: TGTGCCAGCAGCCGGGACAGGGTTACAGATACGCAGTATTTT. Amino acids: CASSRDRVTDTQYF.

The CDR3 sequence: CASRHEGNTEAFF. CDR3 bases: TGTGCCAGCAGACACGAGGGGAACACTGAAGCTTTCTTT. The chain has TRBV6-5 and TRBJ1-1; no definite D call. V dropped 6 bases and J dropped 1 base, with 9 bases sitting between them. The CDR3 contains 13 residues. Germline V gene data show CDR1 as MNHEY and CDR2 as SVGAGI.

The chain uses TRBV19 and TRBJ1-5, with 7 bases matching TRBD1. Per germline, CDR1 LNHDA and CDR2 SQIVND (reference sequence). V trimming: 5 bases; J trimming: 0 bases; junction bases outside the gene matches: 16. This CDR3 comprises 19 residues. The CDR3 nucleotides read TGTGCCAGTAGTCCTCCTACGACAGGGTGGCAAGTTAGCAATCAGCCCCAGCATTTT. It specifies CASSPPTTGWQVSNQPQHF.

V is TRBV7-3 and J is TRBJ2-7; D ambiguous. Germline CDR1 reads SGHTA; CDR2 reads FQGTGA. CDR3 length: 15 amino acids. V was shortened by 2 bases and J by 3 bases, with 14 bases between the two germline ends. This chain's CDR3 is CASSLGQGVGYEQYF. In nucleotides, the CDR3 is TGTGCCAGCAGCTTAGGGCAAGGTGTGGGCTACGAGCAGTACTTC.

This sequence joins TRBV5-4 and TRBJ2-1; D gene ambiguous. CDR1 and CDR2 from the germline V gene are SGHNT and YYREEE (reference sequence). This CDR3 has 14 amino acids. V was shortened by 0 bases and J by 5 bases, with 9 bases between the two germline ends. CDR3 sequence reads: CASSLGMADNEQFF. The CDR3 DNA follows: TGTGCCAGCAGCTTGGGAATGGCGGACAATGAGCAGTTCTTC.

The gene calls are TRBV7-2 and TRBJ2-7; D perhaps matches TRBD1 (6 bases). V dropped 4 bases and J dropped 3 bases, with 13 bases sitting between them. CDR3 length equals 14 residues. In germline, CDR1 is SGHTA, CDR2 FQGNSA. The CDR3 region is CASSSSRQVYEQYF. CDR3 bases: TGTGCCAGCAGCTCTTCTCGACAGGTCTACGAGCAGTACTTC.

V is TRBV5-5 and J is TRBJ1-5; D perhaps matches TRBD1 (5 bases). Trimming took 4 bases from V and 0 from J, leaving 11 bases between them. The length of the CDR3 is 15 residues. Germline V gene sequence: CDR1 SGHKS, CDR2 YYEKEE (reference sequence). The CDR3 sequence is CASSRDFNSNQPQHF. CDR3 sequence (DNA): TGTGCCAGCAGCCGGGACTTTAATAGCAATCAGCCCCAGCATTTT.